The 2 T cell receptor beta chains below were found in one sample sequenced in a study of T cells in women clearing cervical HPV infection. The repertoire was sequenced with immunoSEQ multiplex PCR; TCRdb's copy has only in-frame clones and lacks some. The sample is made up of 20,000 to 30,000 clones, and the top ten hold roughly 5.5% of it. Sample: blood buffy coat. The receptor source for this set is a woman between 18 and 70 years old with a cervical HPV16 infection that either progressed to CIN3+ or cleared (not recorded which).

On this clone itself: With the read ending 3 residues before the CDR3 end, the germline J gene is used to fill in that end. The chain has TRBV23-1 and TRBJ1-1, with 9 bases fitting TRBD1. TRBV23-1 is noted as an ORF with a role that remains uncertain. V lost 6 bases and J lost 3; bases outside the gene matches: 5. CDR3 length: 14 residues. Here the CDR3 reads CASRNRGRYTEAFF. The CDR3 bases that were read are TGCGCCAGCAGGAACAGGGGGCGGTACACTGAA.

About this clone itself: The CDR3 goes on 3 residues after the read ends, and that part is filled in from the germline J gene. The V and J genes are TRBV7-9 and TRBJ2-3, with D possibly being TRBD1 (6 bases). Germline lookup yields CDR1 SEHNR and CDR2 FQNEAQ (reference sequence). The CDR3 consists of 14 residues. The sequenced part of the CDR3 DNA is TGTGCCAGCAGCGCACAGGGAAGCAATCAGCCG. It encodes CASSAQGSNQP. The whole CDR3 sequence reads CASSAQGSNQPQYF.